This T cell receptor (beta chain) is drawn from a study of identical twins. The CDR3 extends over 15 amino acids. Unmatched junction bases numbered 2, after V lost 3 bases and J lost 4 bases. Germline CDR1 reads SGHRS; CDR2 reads YFSETQ. Overall study results and limits: In drawing conclusions, the study used cross-sectional statistical analysis and did not follow the same donors. Some out-of-frame alpha sequences were shared by twins, and these showed excess low generation probability.

TCRdb recomputed calls from the 5' RACE reads with MiXCR, one row per CDR3 protein. Among 1.5 million to 2 million distinct CDR3 sequences listed, around 29% were seen once. Note on this clonotype: Its antigen is unidentified.

The material sequenced was cord blood. This sequence was found in a newborn girl in good health. J is TRBJ2-3 and V is TRBV5-1, with 13 bases matching TRBD2. The CDR3 DNA follows: TGCGCCAGCAGCTCCGGGACTAGCGGGGCAGATACGCAGTATTTT. This encodes CASSSGTSGADTQYF.